Listed here are 32 T cell receptor beta chains from one sample, sequenced in a study of T-cell reconstitution after alpha-beta-depleted transplantation in children. Construction of the TCRbeta library involved unique molecular identifiers. TCRdb ran MiXCR on the PCR reads and lists one entry per CDR3 protein. The table has more than 400,000 distinct CDR3 sequences, approximately 10% seen once. Sequencing used PBMCs, mostly from graft donor cells, obtained 180 days after TCRalphabeta/CD19-depleted stem cell transplant. The source is a female patient aged 2-10 years who had a stem cell transplant for aplastic anemia, so the T cells may come from the graft donor.

This clonotype appeared many times. The chain joins TRBV7-2 to TRBJ1-3, with D unclear. CDR3 length equals 15 residues. Trimming left V 1 base short and J 7 bases short, with 14 bases between. Germline V gene data show CDR1 as SGHTA and CDR2 as FQGNSA. For the CDR3, the DNA is TGTGCCAGCAGCTTAGTGATAACGCCCGGGAACACCATATATTTT. Encoded protein: CASSLVITPGNTIYF.

J is TRBJ1-4 and V is TRBV9; no definite D call. With 2 bases removed from V and 8 bases from J, the gap between germline ends came to 19 bases. CDR3 length: 16 residues. The V gene's germline CDR1 is SGDLS and CDR2 YYNGEE. CDR3 DNA: TGTGCCAGCAGCGTGAGGCCCCTAGGGCTGGGGGAAAAACTGTTTTTT. This encodes CASSVRPLGLGEKLFF.

CDR3 nucleotides: TGTGCCAGCACCACTAGCGGGAGCATCGAGACCCAGTACTTC. As protein: CASTTSGSIETQYF. V usage is TRBV12-3 or TRBV12-4 and J usage is TRBJ2-5; 11 nucleotides agree with TRBD2. This CDR3 has 14 residues. V was clipped by 7 bases and J by 5 bases; unmatched bases: 6.

This clonotype was observed at least ten times. V gene TRBV6-2 or TRBV6-3 combines with J gene TRBJ2-7; 7 nucleotides line up with TRBD1. V shed 5 bases and J 7 bases; nucleotides not matched to a gene: 17. CDR3 length equals 16 residues. Germline CDR1 and CDR2: MNHEY and SVGEGT. The CDR3 bases are TGTGCCAGCAGTCCAAGGGGGACAGTCACGTCTTGGGAGCAGTACGTC. Translated, it gives CASSPRGTVTSWEQYV.

There are a few counts of this clonotype. V gene TRBV11-2 combines with J gene TRBJ2-7; 8 bases match TRBD2. The CDR3 length is 15 residues. Unmatched junction bases numbered 11, after V lost 5 bases and J lost 5 bases. From germline, CDR1 is SGHAT and CDR2 FQNNGV. The CDR3 nucleotides read TGTGCCAGCAGCATTAGCGGGATCGTTCTGAACGAGCAGTACTTC. This encodes CASSISGIVLNEQYF.

This clonotype showed up just a few times. This chain links TRBV28 with TRBJ2-4, with 8 bases identical to TRBD1. V shed 5 bases, J shed 1 base, and the junction held 16 bases outside the gene matches. CDR3 length: 19 amino acids. The V gene's germline CDR1 is MDHEN and CDR2 SYDVKM. In DNA, the CDR3 is TGTGCCAGCAGTCCCCGGGGGACAGGACCCTTTAAGGCCAAAAACATTCAGTACTTC. Translated, it gives CASSPRGTGPFKAKNIQYF.

This clonotype has more than one count but fewer than ten. This chain joins TRBV28 and TRBJ2-3, with D possibly being TRBD1 (6 bases). Germline V gives CDR1 MDHEN, CDR2 SYDVKM. V was cut by 2 bases and J by 3 bases, with 9 bases left in between. The CDR3 consists of 14 residues. CDR3 amino acids: CASSLNRETDTQYF. DNA of the CDR3: TGTGCCAGCAGTTTAAACAGGGAGACAGATACGCAGTATTTT.

The table lists this clonotype with a few counts. This chain joins TRBV28 and TRBJ2-1, with a weak D call TRBD2 (6 bases). This CDR3 contains 15 residues. The V and J ends lost 4 bases and 3 bases respectively, with 13 bases between them. The germline V gene encodes CDR1 MDHEN and CDR2 SYDVKM. The CDR3 nucleotides read TGTGCCAGCAGTTCCCCGGGAGATCACTACAATGAGCAGTTCTTC. Translated, it gives CASSSPGDHYNEQFF.

The table lists this clonotype with a few counts. The V call is TRBV24-1, the J call TRBJ2-1, with D hard to call. The germline V gene encodes CDR1 KGHDR and CDR2 SFDVKD. V lost 4 bases to trimming and J lost 2 bases, with 14 bases between them. The CDR3 runs 16 residues. For the CDR3, the DNA is TGTGCCACCAGTGACAGCTCCGGTCCCACCTACAATGAGCAGTTCTTC. This encodes CATSDSSGPTYNEQFF.

The chain carries TRBV12-3 or TRBV12-4 and TRBJ2-1; perhaps TRBD2 as D (5 bases). Between the trimmed V and J ends, which lost 4 bases and 1 base, there was a span of 17 bases. This CDR3 comprises 17 residues. In nucleotides, the CDR3 is TGTGCCAGCAGTTCCCCTGGTGGGAGTTGGTCCTACAATGAGCAGTTCTTC. As protein: CASSSPGGSWSYNEQFF.

This clonotype was recorded at least ten times. The gene calls are TRBV12-3 or TRBV12-4 and TRBJ1-5; a possible D gene is TRBD1 (6 bases). V lost 5 bases and J 5 bases, leaving 19 bases between the germline ends. This CDR3 is built from 16 residues. CDR3 DNA: TGTGCCAGCAGTCTAAGGGACACCCCACGACATCAGCCCCAGCATTTT. This sequence encodes CASSLRDTPRHQPQHF.

As to this clonotype: This may arise from a read error, as a much more abundant clone is one base away. The conserved final phenylalanine or tryptophan is absent from the CDR3, which likely points to a read error. The chain joins TRBV4-3 to TRBJ2-5, with D perhaps TRBD1 (5 bases). This CDR3 is built from 15 residues. Per germline, CDR1 LGHNA and CDR2 YSLEER. Trimming cost V 1 base and J 0 bases, with 9 bases left between them. DNA for the CDR3: TGCGCCAGCAGCCAAGCAGGGCAGTACCAAGAGACCCAGTACTAC. Translating it yields CASSQAGQYQETQYY.

A few counts support this clonotype. The rearrangement links TRBV28 to TRBJ2-1; 7 nucleotides agree with TRBD2. This CDR3 contains 15 residues. CDR1 MDHEN and CDR2 SYDVKM come from the germline V gene. With 7 bases clipped from V and 5 bases from J, the junction kept 11 bases outside the gene matches. The CDR3 region has the DNA TGTGCCAGCACGGCCGGGGGAGGGGCTGACAATGAGCAGTTCTTC. It codes for CASTAGGGADNEQFF.

This chain connects TRBV29-1 to TRBJ2-5; possibly TRBD1 for D (5 bases). This CDR3 has 14 residues. V was shortened by 2 bases and J by 5 bases, with 15 bases between the two germline ends. Germline V gene data show CDR1 as SQVTM and CDR2 as ANQGSEA. For the CDR3, the DNA is TGCAGCGTTGAACCAGGGCCAAGAATGGAGACCCAGTACTTC. This sequence encodes CSVEPGPRMETQYF.

A few counts support this clonotype. The chain is built from TRBV28 and TRBJ1-1, with D possibly being TRBD1 (6 bases). Between the trimmed V and J ends, which lost 7 bases and 0 bases, there was a span of 18 bases. Germline CDR1 MDHEN, CDR2 SYDVKM. The CDR3 has 16 residues. CDR3 in amino acids: CASKILGGYMNTEAFF. CDR3 bases: TGTGCCAGCAAAATTTTGGGGGGCTATATGAACACTGAAGCTTTCTTT.

The chain couples TRBV24-1 to TRBJ2-1, with 7 bases fitting TRBD2. CDR1 is KGHDR and CDR2 is SFDVKD in the germline V gene. This CDR3 is built from 16 residues. With 2 bases clipped from V and 0 bases from J, the junction kept 3 bases outside the gene matches. Here the CDR3 reads CATSDSGGGSYNEQFF. Here the CDR3 DNA reads TGTGCCACCAGTGATTCCGGCGGGGGCTCCTACAATGAGCAGTTCTTC.

This clonotype was detected only a few times. The chain couples TRBV28 to TRBJ2-7; D is perhaps TRBD1 (5 bases). The germline V gene encodes CDR1 MDHEN and CDR2 SYDVKM. The CDR3 extends over 16 amino acids. V lost 3 bases and J 1 base, leaving 16 bases between the germline ends. The CDR3 spells CASSFAWKRGSYEQYF. For the CDR3, the DNA is TGTGCCAGCAGTTTCGCCTGGAAAAGGGGTTCCTACGAGCAGTACTTC.

This clonotype was seen a few times. The V and J genes are TRBV28 and TRBJ2-1; tentatively, D is TRBD2 (6 bases). V lost 2 bases, J lost 4 bases, and 12 bases lay in between. This CDR3 contains 15 residues. Germline V gene lookup returns CDR1 MDHEN and CDR2 SYDVKM. This CDR3 reads CASSLRLALYNEQFF. CDR3 bases: TGTGCCAGCAGTTTAAGGCTAGCGCTGTACAATGAGCAGTTCTTC. Based on the CDR3 plus reference TRBV28 and TRBJ2-1, the full variable domain is DVKVTQSSRYLVKRTGEKVFLECVQDMDHENMFWYRQDPGLGLRLIYFSYDVKMKEKGDIPEGYSVSREKKERFSLILESASTNQTSMYLCASSLRLALYNEQFFGPGTRLTVL.

The chain employs TRBV15 and TRBJ2-7; possible D gene TRBD1, 6 bases. Germline CDR1 LNHNV, CDR2 YYDKDF (reference sequence). This CDR3 contains 15 residues. The V end lost 1 base, the J end lost 1 base, and 11 bases lay between the germline ends. The CDR3 here is CATSRGQERSYEQYF. CDR3 nucleotides: TGTGCCACCAGCAGAGGACAGGAAAGGTCCTACGAGCAGTACTTC. Filled out from reference TRBV15 and TRBJ2-7, the complete variable domain reads DAMVIQNPRYQVTQFGKPVTLSCSQTLNHNVMYWYQQKSSQAPKLLFHYYDKDFNNEADTPDNFQSRRPNTSFCFLDIRSPGLGDTAMYLCATSRGQERSYEQYFGPGTRLTVT.

This clonotype has a handful of counts. This sequence joins TRBV5-1 and TRBJ2-3; D is unresolved. V gave up 5 bases and J gave up 4 bases, with 17 bases separating them. CDR3 size: 15 residues. From germline, CDR1 is SGHRS and CDR2 YFSETQ. The CDR3 region is CASSFDGTPADTQYF. In DNA, the CDR3 is TGCGCCAGCAGTTTTGACGGTACCCCGGCAGATACGCAGTATTTT.

This clonotype was observed a few times. The CDR3 nucleotides are TGTGCCAGCAGCGGTGGGACGTCCTACGAGCAGTACTTC. Encoded protein: CASSGGTSYEQYF. The chain joins TRBV11-2 to TRBJ2-7, with D perhaps being TRBD1 or TRBD2 (5 bases each). The germline gives CDR1 SGHAT, CDR2 FQNNGV. This CDR3 comprises 13 residues. V lost 5 bases and J 1 base, leaving 9 bases between the germline ends.

The sample holds a few counts of this clonotype. V and J are TRBV28 and TRBJ1-6; 7 positions match TRBD1. With V trimmed by 2 bases and J by 8 bases, 12 bases remained unmatched. The CDR3 runs to 17 residues. Looked up from germline, CDR1 is MDHEN and CDR2 is SYDVKM. CDR3 region: CASSLRDREWLDSPLHF. The CDR3 coding sequence is TGTGCCAGCAGTTTACGAGACAGGGAGTGGTTGGATTCACCCCTCCACTTT.

The rearrangement uses TRBV7-2 and TRBJ2-5; TRBD2 matches at 8 bases. After removal of 6 bases from V and 1 base from J, the junction contained 16 bases not matched to a gene. From germline, CDR1 is SGHTA and CDR2 FQGNSA. The CDR3 is made up of 18 amino acids. CDR3 residues: CASSFAYQLAGIQETQYF. The CDR3 region has the DNA TGTGCCAGCAGTTTTGCCTACCAGCTAGCGGGTATCCAAGAGACCCAGTACTTC.

This clonotype was detected a few times. This rearrangement joins TRBV12-3 or TRBV12-4 to TRBJ2-7; 16 positions agree with TRBD2. With V trimmed by 1 base and J by 3 bases, 6 bases remained unmatched. The length of the CDR3 is 18 residues. CDR3 nucleotides: TGTGCCAGCAGTTTAGAATGGGGACTAGCGGGAGGGTTCTACGAGCAGTACTTC. Protein product: CASSLEWGLAGGFYEQYF.

Remarks on this clonotype: Being one base from a much bigger clone, this may be a read error. This chain uses TRBV13 with TRBJ2-1; 7 bases are a match to TRBD2. The CDR3 has 14 residues. Germline V gene data show CDR1 as PRHDT and CDR2 as FYEKMQ (reference sequence). The V gene end was trimmed by 3 bases and the J gene end by 6 bases; junction bases not matched to a gene: 5. This CDR3 is CASSFGDYVNEQFF. The CDR3 DNA reads TGTGCCAGCAGCTTCGGGGACTACGTCAATGAGCAGTTCTTC.

This clonotype was detected ten times or more. The chain employs TRBV10-1 and TRBJ2-3; unclear D gene. V was pared by 2 bases and J by 0 bases, with 9 bases between. Germline CDR1 is WNHNN and CDR2 is SYGVQD (reference sequence). The CDR3 sequence is 15 residues long. The CDR3 sequence is CASSETRPSTDTQYF. The CDR3 DNA reads TGCGCCAGCAGTGAGACCAGACCTAGCACAGATACGCAGTATTTT.

This clonotype has a handful of counts. The chain recombines TRBV6-2 or TRBV6-3 with TRBJ1-2; D gene uncertain. The CDR3 is made up of 14 amino acids. V dropped 4 bases and J dropped 6 bases, with 15 bases sitting between them. The V gene's germline CDR1 is MNHEY and CDR2 SVGEGT. The CDR3 sequence is CASSWTVGRDGYTF. As DNA, the CDR3 is TGTGCCAGCAGTTGGACCGTGGGAAGGGATGGCTACACCTTC.

The gene calls are TRBV6-1 and TRBJ1-3, with D unclear. Germline CDR1 reads MNHNS; CDR2 reads SASEGT. This CDR3 spans 12 amino acids. The V gene lost 2 bases and the J gene lost 4 bases, with 3 bases spanning the gap. CDR3 DNA: TGTGCCAGCAGTGAAAAGGGAAACACCATATATTTT. Translation: CASSEKGNTIYF.

This chain joins TRBV20-1 and TRBJ1-2; possibly TRBD1 for D (5 bases). The germline V and J ends were trimmed by 4 bases and 3 bases, with 9 bases remaining between them. This CDR3 contains 12 residues. The germline gives CDR1 DFQATT, CDR2 SNEGSKA (reference sequence). The DNA of the CDR3 is TGCAGTGCTACGGACAAGCACTATGGCTACACCTTC. The encoded protein is CSATDKHYGYTF.

At least ten counts were recorded for this clonotype. The V gene is TRBV20-1, the J gene TRBJ1-3, with 9 bases identical to TRBD1. Germline CDR1 and CDR2: DFQATT and SNEGSKA (reference sequence). The CDR3 has 13 amino acids. The junction had 4 bases not matched to a gene; V was cut back by 5 bases and J by 5 bases. The CDR3 sequence is CSASGQGRNTIYF. CDR3 sequence (DNA): TGCAGTGCTTCGGGACAGGGAAGAAACACCATATATTTT.

This clonotype was observed a handful of times. The CDR3 here is CATSDPRGQSNTGELFF. The CDR3 DNA reads as TGTGCCACCAGTGATCCAAGGGGACAGTCGAACACCGGGGAGCTGTTTTTT. The V gene is TRBV24-1, the J gene TRBJ2-2; 7 nucleotides align to TRBD1. V was clipped by 3 bases and J by 0 bases; unmatched bases: 6. The germline CDR1 and CDR2 sequences are KGHDR and SFDVKD. This CDR3 spans 17 amino acids.

The chain has TRBV5-1 and TRBJ2-3; a weak D match, TRBD1 (6 bases). Germline lookup yields CDR1 SGHRS and CDR2 YFSETQ. The germline V and J ends were trimmed by 0 bases and 1 base, with 9 bases remaining between them. The CDR3 extends over 15 amino acids. The CDR3 loop is CASSLDRVRTDTQYF. The DNA of the CDR3 is TGCGCCAGCAGCTTGGACAGGGTACGCACAGATACGCAGTATTTT.